What follows describes a single T cell receptor beta chain. This clone appeared a few times. The antigen this receptor binds is unknown. Base qualities are not provided; no much larger clone lies one nucleotide away. The Qiagen DNeasy kit was used to extract genomic DNA from unsorted PBMCs and from the negatively selected CD4+ and CD8+ fractions. Using primers that anneal to V and J segments, immunoSEQ multiplex PCR amplified the TCR beta CDR3 regions. A synthetic immune receptor repertoire was used to minimize amplification bias, and any residual bias was removed computationally once sequencing was done. In the authors' own workflow: Repertoire diversity was quantified as the Shannon entropy index using custom Python scripts. Unsorted, CD4+ and CD8+ repertoires were analyzed separately, except in combined analyses where CD4+ and CD8+ sequences were merged in silico. A clone was considered expanded if an increase in frequency of at least 2-fold after treatment relative to C1D1 was found, and a pseudocount of 0.5 was applied to clones undetected at baseline. Singleton clones were defined as clones with 0 or 1 copy at C1D1, and non-singleton clones were defined as clones with 2 or more copies. By matching protein sequences in sorted samples from the same patient, clones expanded in unsorted samples were annotated as CD4+, CD8+ or unknown. Diversity changes from C1D1 to C4D1 were tested in paired samples using Wilcoxon tests. This immuneACCESS table, as held by TCRdb, lists in-frame sequences with V and J called but not all clones. Of the missing ones, under half trace to an unresolved V gene in checked studies; the others have no known cause. That table is the source of V, J and clone size, and D and trimming were worked out from the DNA. The sample table contains about 97,000 clones; only one count was recorded for roughly 84% of them. 12% of the sample is taken by the ten largest.

Reading the label with the study, this specimen's time point is: cycle 1 day 1 (C1D1), immediately before nivolumab initiation. All trial patients had relapsed after autologous stem cell transplantation, with cohorts A, B and C differing in prior brentuximab vedotin exposure. The trial cohort was composed of 56 patients with relapsed/refractory classical Hodgkin lymphoma, for whom complete response, partial response or progressive disease was recorded as best overall response. In the multi-cohort phase II CheckMate 205 trial, trial patients received single-agent nivolumab. Best overall response was determined by an independent review committee according to the 2007 International Working Group response criteria. Trial PBMCs were collected immediately before nivolumab initiation (C1D1) and during therapy at cycle 2 day 1 and cycle 4 day 1. Peripheral blood was collected in 8 mL Vacutainer Cell Preparation Tubes, from which PBMCs were isolated by centrifugation and then cryopreserved.

This specimen comes from a study of PD-1 blockade in classical Hodgkin lymphoma (dated by TCRdb to 2018 to 2021). In the study overall: Nivolumab dosing was 3 mg/kg intravenously every 2 weeks, continuing until either disease progression or unacceptable toxicity. The study used TCR beta sequencing and CyTOF to define a peripheral blood immune signature of response to PD-1 blockade in classical Hodgkin lymphoma. General study outcomes and caveats: Only a single clinical trial cohort was studied, and what caused the repertoire differences, possibly disease activity or prior therapy, remained undefined. Diversity was lower in patients who began nivolumab less than 1 year after ASCT, so these patients were left out of later analyses to avoid confounding by immune reconstitution. By C4D1, a significant rise was seen in CD4+ TCR diversity but not in CD8+ TCR diversity (p=0.0027 vs p=0.16), and the rise was most apparent among complete responders (p=0.02). Newly diagnosed patients were reported to have lower baseline TCR diversity than healthy donors, and relapsed/refractory patients were reported to have lower baseline TCR diversity still. Baseline diversity similar to that of newly diagnosed patients was observed in trial patients achieving complete response, whereas significantly lower diversity was observed in partial responders and progressors.

The material sequenced was peripheral blood mononuclear cells (PBMCs), taken at baseline. This sequence was found in a human donor with classical Hodgkin lymphoma.

Here the CDR3 is given as CASSQEPTSGRALEQYF. The sequence in DNA is TGTGCCAGCAGCCAAGAGCCGACTAGCGGGAGGGCGCTGGAGCAGTACTTC. The chain joins TRBV4-2 to TRBJ2-7; 14 of the junction bases match TRBD2. V loses 0 bases at its end and J loses 7 bases; junction bases beyond the gene matches: 8. Per the germline V gene, LGHNA is the CDR1 and YNFKEQ is the CDR2. Its CDR3 holds 17 amino acids, cysteine through phenylalanine. Just CDR3 DNA is preserved here, 51 bases in frame from base 1.